Included here is one T cell receptor (beta chain) sequence, with context. Its antigen remains unknown. CDR1 and CDR2 from the germline V gene are MGHDK and SYGVNS. The CDR3 loop spans 15 amino acids. Trimming shortened V by 3 bases and J by 6 bases, and 17 bases separated the two germline ends. This entry comes from a study of identical twins. Among all donors, each was a healthy Caucasian. Using its own MiXCR run on the 5' RACE reads, TCRdb lists one record per CDR3 protein. This table holds roughly 1.6 million distinct CDR3 sequences, under 35% found once. The study, taken as a whole, reports: Twin pairs' shared out-of-frame alpha sequences were enriched in low generation probability.

The clonotype comes from a newborn girl in good health. Sequencing input: cord blood. The rearrangement links TRBV25-1 to TRBJ1-2; TRBD1 is a possible D gene (5 bases). This CDR3 reads CASSESGSGVNGYTF. The CDR3 nucleotides are TGTGCCAGCAGTGAGTCAGGGTCAGGAGTGAATGGCTACACCTTC.